This TCR beta chain came from a study of blood T cell repertoires in COVID-19. Overall study: PBMCs, B-cell-depleted T cells, or T cells provided the cDNA or gDNA that made up the material.

Per the original methods: Amplification with reference gene primers provided the estimates of nucleated cell counts. Here immunoSEQ multiplex PCR was the method, and the copy in TCRdb shows in-frame clones only, minus some. V, J and clone size derive from that table, while D and trimming were established from the DNA sequence. The data contain 150,000 to 200,000 clones, around 90% of them singletons. The V gene's germline CDR1 is SGHTA and CDR2 FQGNSA. There are 15 residues in the CDR3. V lost 5 bases, J lost 5 bases, and 11 bases stayed unmatched. This clone was observed a single time. The clonotype originates from a man aged 50 to 60 with acute or convalescent COVID-19. The chain carries TRBV7-2 and TRBJ2-5, with 7 bases identical to TRBD2. The sample consisted of peripheral blood. CDR3 sequence (DNA): TGTGCCAGCAGCCCCAGGACTAGTGTAGGCGAGACCCAGTACTTC. It is translated as CASSPRTSVGETQYF.